Listed here is a single T cell receptor (beta chain). The length of the CDR3 is 12 residues. Between the trimmed V and J ends, which lost 8 bases and 2 bases, there was a span of 6 bases. These data are taken from a study of T cells in Graves' hyperthyroidism and ophthalmopathy. Disease duration under 2 months; hyperthyroidism patients were aged 18 to 65. Uncontrolled infection, other autoimmune disease, pregnancy or lactation excluded patients. The TCR beta CDR3 regions underwent amplification using RNA transcripts as the source. First-round RT-PCR with HTBI primers amplified the TCR CDR3 region. TCRdb re-analysed the multiplex PCR reads in MiXCR, keeping a single row per CDR3 protein. The data hold about 840,000 distinct CDR3 sequences, with over 35% observed a single time.

The sequenced sample was blood. This TCR was sampled from a man between 18 and 29 years old with Graves' hyperthyroidism. The V gene is TRBV12-3 or TRBV12-4, the J gene TRBJ2-2; D is unresolved. The CDR3 is CASGTNTGELFF. As DNA, the CDR3 is TGTGCCAGCGGCACAAACACCGGGGAGCTGTTTTTT.